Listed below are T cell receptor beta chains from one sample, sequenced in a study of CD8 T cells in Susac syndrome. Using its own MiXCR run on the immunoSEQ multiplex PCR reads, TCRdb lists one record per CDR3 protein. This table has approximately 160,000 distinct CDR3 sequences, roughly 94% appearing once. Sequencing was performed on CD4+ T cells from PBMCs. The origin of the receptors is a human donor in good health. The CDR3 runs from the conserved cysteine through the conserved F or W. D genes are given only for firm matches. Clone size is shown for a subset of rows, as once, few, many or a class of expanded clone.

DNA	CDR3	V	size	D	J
TGCGCCAGCACCCTGTCGGGGGTGGGGGAGACCCAGTACTTC	CASTLSGVGETQYF	TRBV5-1	once	-	TRBJ2-5
TGTGCCATCAGGAAGACACTCACCGGGGAGCTGTTTTTT	CAIRKTLTGELFF	TRBV10-3	-	-	TRBJ2-2
TGTGCCAGTAGTATCGCGCGAAATGTGCCCCAGCATTTT	CASSIARNVPQHF	TRBV19	-	-	TRBJ1-5
TGTGCCAGCAGCTCTCCCTCGGGGCGTAACACCGGGGAGCTGTTTTTT	CASSSPSGRNTGELFF	TRBV7-2	-	-	TRBJ2-2
TGCAGTGCACACCCGAGCCTAATCCTCTCCTACAATGAGCAGTTCTTC	CSAHPSLILSYNEQFF	TRBV20-1	-	-	TRBJ2-1
TGTGCTAGCAGCCTGACTAGCGAAGAGACCCAGTACTTC	CASSLTSEETQYF	TRBV7-7	-	TRBD2	TRBJ2-5
TGTGCCAGCAGCCAGATAGCGGGAGGCCCGGGGACCCAGTACTTC	CASSQIAGGPGTQYF	TRBV14	-	TRBD2	TRBJ2-5
TGTGCCAGTAGTACCCGACAGGGGAGCACAGATACGCAGTATTTT	CASSTRQGSTDTQYF	TRBV19	-	TRBD1	TRBJ2-3
TGTGCCAGTAGTATGAAGGGGCGCGACGAGCAGTACTTC	CASSMKGRDEQYF	TRBV19	-	-	TRBJ2-7
TGTGCCAGCAGGGAGGACAACAATCAGCCCCAGCATTTT	CASREDNNQPQHF	TRBV6-1	-	-	TRBJ1-5
TGCAGTGCTTTACAGGCCAAGGGCACCTTC	CSALQAKGTF	TRBV20-1	-	-	TRBJ1-2
TGTGCCAGCAGTACACCCCCCCAGGGGGCGGAGGAGCAGTACTTC	CASSTPPQGAEEQYF	TRBV2	-	TRBD1	TRBJ2-7
TGTGCCAGCAGCCCCCTGGGGACAGGAGGAACCGGGGAGCTGTTTTTT	CASSPLGTGGTGELFF	TRBV7-2	-	TRBD1	TRBJ2-2
TGTGCCAGCACGGAAGGGCAAGAGACCCAGTACTTC	CASTEGQETQYF	TRBV18	-	-	TRBJ2-5
TGTGCCAGCAGCTTGGACAGCTTGAACACTGAAGCTTTCTTT	CASSLDSLNTEAFF	TRBV5-4	-	-	TRBJ1-1
TGCAGTGCTCCCGGACAGGGCCTAAACATTCAGTACTTC	CSAPGQGLNIQYF	TRBV20-1	-	TRBD1	TRBJ2-4
TGCGCCAGCAGCTTGGTGGGATTTCGGCCAGGGCGAGTCTTAGACACCGGGGAGCTGTTTTTT	CASSLVGFRPGRVLDTGELFF	TRBV5-1	-	-	TRBJ2-2
TGTGCCAGCAAACAGACAGGCGGGAACACTGAAGCTTTCTTT	CASKQTGGNTEAFF	TRBV7-2	-	-	TRBJ1-1
TGCAGTGCTAGACCCCCGGACAGGGGTGACACTGAAGCTTTCTTT	CSARPPDRGDTEAFF	TRBV20-1	-	TRBD1	TRBJ1-1
TGTGCCAGCAGTTACACAGGGGGCATGAGCTACACCTTC	CASSYTGGMSYTF	TRBV6-6	-	TRBD1	TRBJ1-2
TGTGCCAGTAGTCGCCGGGGGGACAGGGCGGATGGCTACACCTTC	CASSRRGDRADGYTF	TRBV19	-	TRBD1	TRBJ1-2
TGCAGCGTTCTTTGGACGTCCCAAGAGACCCAGTACTTC	CSVLWTSQETQYF	TRBV29-1	-	-	TRBJ2-5
TGTGCCAGCACCAGACGAGGGAGCACAGATACGCAGTATTTT	CASTRRGSTDTQYF	TRBV7-9	-	-	TRBJ2-3
TGTGCCAGCAGTACGGGACTATCCAATGAGCAGTTCTTC	CASSTGLSNEQFF	TRBV27	-	TRBD2	TRBJ2-1
TGTGCCAGCAGCTTTGAACGCGGGGAGCTGTTTTTT	CASSFERGELFF	TRBV7-8	-	-	TRBJ2-2
TGCGCCAGCAGCTCGGACTTAAACATTCAGTACTTC	CASSSDLNIQYF	TRBV5-1	-	-	TRBJ2-4
TGCAGTGCTAGAGCAGCAGGGTGGAATTCACCCCTCCACTTT	CSARAAGWNSPLHF	TRBV20-1	-	-	TRBJ1-6
TGTGCCAGCAGCGTGAGGGCGGGGATCGAGGGATCTGGCTACACCTTC	CASSVRAGIEGSGYTF	TRBV9	-	-	TRBJ1-2
TGCGCCAGCAGCATCGACCAGGGTACGCAGTATTTT	CASSIDQGTQYF	TRBV5-1	-	-	TRBJ2-3
TGTGCCAGCAAACACACCGACACTGAAGCTTTCTTT	CASKHTDTEAFF	TRBV6-6	-	-	TRBJ1-1
TGCAGTGCTAGAGATCCCGGACAGCGGCTTGGCTACACCTTC	CSARDPGQRLGYTF	TRBV20-1	-	-	TRBJ1-2
TGCAGCGCTAAGGAGAAGGAGACCCAGTACTTC	CSAKEKETQYF	TRBV29-1	-	-	TRBJ2-5
TGTGCCAGCAGCCCCTCAACGGGTGGCGAGCAGTACTTC	CASSPSTGGEQYF	TRBV3-1	-	-	TRBJ2-7
TGTGCCAGCAGCTCCTTCTTGAACACTGAAGCTTTCTTT	CASSSFLNTEAFF	TRBV7-2	-	-	TRBJ1-1
TGTGCCAGCAGCTGGGGCGGGGGGGCCCCGGATACGCAGTATTTT	CASSWGGGAPDTQYF	TRBV7-2	-	TRBD2	TRBJ2-3
TGTGCCAGCATTACGACAGGAATGAACACTGAAGCTTTCTTT	CASITTGMNTEAFF	TRBV12-3/TRBV12-4	once	-	TRBJ1-1
TGCAGCCCTGGGGGGGCGAAGACCCAGTACTTC	CSPGGAKTQYF	TRBV20-1	once	-	TRBJ2-5
TGCGCCAGCAGACTCGGACTAGCGGGAGTTGAGACCCAGTACTTC	CASRLGLAGVETQYF	TRBV5-1	-	TRBD2	TRBJ2-5
TGTGCCAGCAGCTTATCCCTCATCCAAGAGACCCAGTACTTC	CASSLSLIQETQYF	TRBV7-2	-	-	TRBJ2-5
TGTGCCAGTAGTTTCCGACAGGGGAATAATTCACCCCTCCACTTT	CASSFRQGNNSPLHF	TRBV19	-	TRBD1	TRBJ1-6
TGTGCCAGCTCACCCATCAGGGAGGTCACTGAAGCTTTCTTT	CASSPIREVTEAFF	TRBV18	-	-	TRBJ1-1